This entry is about one T cell receptor beta chain. The data are from a study of control samples from healthy donors and cancer patients. Data came from immunoSEQ multiplex PCR; TCRdb stores just in-frame clones and leaves some out. This repertoire shows over 85,000 clones, roughly 90% found once; its top ten account for 3.7%. The germline gives CDR1 MNHEY, CDR2 SVGEGT. This CDR3 comprises 14 residues. Trimming took 6 bases from V and 6 from J, leaving 18 bases between them. The clonotype comes from a woman aged 55-70 years with lung cancer. This chain links TRBV6-2 or TRBV6-3 with TRBJ2-7; D is undetermined. The sequencing input was PBMCs. This CDR3 reads CASSSAEPTTEQYF. In nucleotides, the CDR3 is TGTGCCAGCAGCTCGGCCGAGCCTACGACCGAGCAGTACTTC.